Presented here are 30 T cell receptor beta chains from one specimen sequenced in a study of shared clonotypes between healthy human individuals. Clones were read by immunoSEQ multiplex PCR, and TCRdb kept only the in-frame ones, dropping some. The top ten clones hold about 25% of a sample with about 820,000 clones, about 91% of them seen once. CD45RO-negative CD8 cells positively selected for CCR7 made up the naive population, which excluded terminally differentiated effector memory CD45RA+ cells. Material: naive CD8+ T cells sorted from blood. These receptors were taken from a man aged 25-45 years in good health.

V usage is TRBV7-9 and J usage is TRBJ2-7, with 9 bases identical to TRBD1. Germline V gives CDR1 SEHNR, CDR2 FQNEAQ (reference sequence). This CDR3 is built from 16 residues. Trimming removed 5 bases from V and 0 bases from J; junction bases left unmatched: 8. The CDR3 reads CASSDTGQGSSYEQYF. CDR3 nucleotides: TGTGCCAGCAGCGACACCGGACAGGGGAGCTCCTACGAGCAGTACTTC.

The rearrangement uses TRBV11-2 and TRBJ2-1; 8 bases fit TRBD2. With 5 bases clipped from V and 2 bases from J, the junction kept 8 bases outside the gene matches. CDR1 and CDR2 from the germline V gene are SGHAT and FQNNGV. The CDR3 consists of 16 residues. The DNA for the CDR3 is TGTGCCAGCAGCCCAAGCGGGAGTTTAACCTACAATGAGCAGTTCTTC. Protein: CASSPSGSLTYNEQFF.

This clone occurred a few times. The rearrangement joins TRBV7-9 to TRBJ1-1; D remains ambiguous. CDR3 size: 16 residues. CDR1 is SEHNR and CDR2 is FQNEAQ in the germline V gene (reference sequence). Trimming stripped 1 base from V and 5 bases from J, with 17 bases between. The CDR3: CASSLVVGWKPTEAFF. The CDR3 nucleotides read TGTGCCAGCAGCTTAGTGGTGGGTTGGAAGCCGACTGAAGCTTTCTTT. Full variable domain (rest looked up from reference TRBV7-9 and TRBJ1-1): DTGVSQNPRHKITKRGQNVTFRCDPISEHNRLYWYRQTLGQGPEFLTYFQNEAQLEKSRLLSDRFSAERPKGSFSTLEIQRTEQGDSAMYLCASSLVVGWKPTEAFFGQGTRLTVV.

Of note for this clone: Other DNA variants within this sample encode the same CDR3. The genes are TRBV5-4 and TRBJ1-1; no clear D gene. In germline, CDR1 is SGHNT, CDR2 YYREEE (reference sequence). The CDR3 has 13 residues. V was pared by 4 bases and J by 1 base, with 8 bases between. DNA of the CDR3: TGTGCCAGCAGCCTGCAAGGGAACACTGAAGCTTTCTTT. This gives the protein CASSLQGNTEAFF.

Turning to this clone: Other nucleotide sequences in the sample specify the same CDR3. This chain links TRBV7-9 with TRBJ2-2; D gene unclear. The germline CDR1 and CDR2 sequences are SEHNR and FQNEAQ (reference sequence). Trimming took off 4 bases at V and 1 base at J, with 10 bases between the two ends. This CDR3 is 15 amino acids long. The CDR3 sequence is CASSSPRLNTGELFF. CDR3 DNA: TGTGCCAGCAGCTCGCCTAGACTGAACACCGGGGAGCTGTTTTTT. Variable domain in full (rest from reference TRBV7-9 and TRBJ2-2): DTGVSQNPRHKITKRGQNVTFRCDPISEHNRLYWYRQTLGQGPEFLTYFQNEAQLEKSRLLSDRFSAERPKGSFSTLEIQRTEQGDSAMYLCASSSPRLNTGELFFGEGSRLTVL.

This chain uses TRBV5-1 with TRBJ2-2, with D perhaps matching TRBD1 (6 bases). Trimming left V 2 bases short and J 5 bases short, with 10 bases between. Germline lookup yields CDR1 SGHRS and CDR2 YFSETQ. This CDR3 is 14 amino acids long. The CDR3 DNA follows: TGCGCCAGCAGCTTAGAGCAGGGGACCGGGGAGCTGTTTTTT. Its protein product is CASSLEQGTGELFF. The full variable domain, with the rest looked up from reference TRBV5-1 and TRBJ2-2, is KAGVTQTPRYLIKTRGQQVTLSCSPISGHRSVSWYQQTPGQGLQFLFEYFSETQRNKGNFPGRFSGRQFSNSRSEMNVSTLELGDSALYLCASSLEQGTGELFFGEGSRLTVL.

The DNA for the CDR3 is TGTGCCAGCAGCGCCAGACTGTCGGATACGCAGTATTTT. It codes for CASSARLSDTQYF. The chain employs TRBV11-3 and TRBJ2-3; D remains ambiguous. Germline CDR1 SGHNT, CDR2 YENEEA. V was pared by 5 bases and J by 6 bases, with 12 bases between. The CDR3 has 13 residues.

The chain employs TRBV6-5 and TRBJ2-7; possibly TRBD1 for D (6 bases). The CDR3 contains 15 residues. With 6 bases removed from V and 2 bases from J, the gap between germline ends came to 17 bases. In germline, CDR1 is MNHEY, CDR2 SVGAGI. CDR3 nucleotides: TGTGCCAGCAGCAACCGACAGGAACCGCCCTACGAGCAGTACTTC. Amino acid sequence: CASSNRQEPPYEQYF.

The CDR3 DNA sequence: TGTGCCAGCAGCTTAGCACCGATTACCTACGAGCAGTACTTC. It codes for CASSLAPITYEQYF. The rearrangement uses TRBV7-2 and TRBJ2-7; D ambiguous. Between the trimmed V and J ends, which lost 0 bases and 2 bases, there was a span of 8 bases. Germline loops: CDR1 SGHTA, CDR2 FQGNSA. There are 14 residues in the CDR3.

The chain uses TRBV7-9 and TRBJ1-1; the match to TRBD1 covers 7 bases. Germline V CDR1 and CDR2: SEHNR, FQNEAQ (reference sequence). This CDR3 has 15 amino acids. After removal of 4 bases from V and 11 bases from J, the junction contained 16 bases not matched to a gene. DNA of the CDR3: TGTGCCAGCAGCTCCTTGACAGGGCTTCTTTCCACGGCTTTCTTT. Encoded protein: CASSSLTGLLSTAFF.

The chain is built from TRBV29-1 and TRBJ2-2; D could derive from TRBD1 or TRBD2 (5 bases each). V lost 8 bases and J lost 2, with 12 bases in between. CDR3 length equals 13 residues. From germline, CDR1 is SQVTM and CDR2 ANQGSEA. Here the CDR3 DNA reads TGCAGCACTGGGACCGACAACACCGGGGAGCTGTTTTTT. It encodes CSTGTDNTGELFF.

The J gene is TRBJ2-7, the V gene TRBV5-1; D gene uncertain. Germline V lookup: CDR1 SGHRS, CDR2 YFSETQ. The CDR3 has 14 residues. The V gene lost 0 bases and the J gene lost 3 bases, with 10 bases spanning the gap. The CDR3 loop reads CASSLGSGFYEQYF. The CDR3 DNA is TGCGCCAGCAGCTTGGGATCCGGATTCTACGAGCAGTACTTC.

In its sample, this clone was seen once. This rearrangement joins TRBV28 to TRBJ2-7, with D perhaps TRBD1 (7 bases). Germline V lookup: CDR1 MDHEN, CDR2 SYDVKM. V lost 4 bases, J lost 0 bases, and 16 bases lay in between. The CDR3 loop spans 16 amino acids. The chain's CDR3 is CASSSRDSLSSYEQYF. Written as DNA, the CDR3 is TGTGCCAGCAGTTCGCGGGACAGCCTAAGCTCCTACGAGCAGTACTTC.

J is TRBJ2-3 and V is TRBV18; D not resolved. The CDR3 extends over 15 amino acids. Germline CDR1 KGHSH, CDR2 LQKENI. Deletions cut 2 bases from V and 4 bases from J, with 13 bases between. The CDR3 DNA is TGTGCCAGCTCACCAGGGATTGGGGTTGCAGATACGCAGTATTTT. Amino acids: CASSPGIGVADTQYF.

The chain joins TRBV25-1 to TRBJ2-2, with D perhaps TRBD1 (6 bases). The V end was cut by 6 bases, the J end by 1 base, with 18 bases between. Germline V gives CDR1 MGHDK, CDR2 SYGVNS. The CDR3 extends over 17 amino acids. CDR3 in DNA: TGTGCCAGCAGCGGAACTAGACAGGTTCTGAACACCGGGGAGCTGTTTTTT. This codes for CASSGTRQVLNTGELFF.

This clone was detected once. V is TRBV30 and J is TRBJ1-1; no clear D. The length of the CDR3 is 11 residues. In germline, CDR1 is GTSNPN, CDR2 SVGIG (reference sequence). Trimming took 0 bases from V and 7 from J, leaving 6 bases between them. This CDR3 is CAWSVTGEAFF. In DNA form, the CDR3 reads TGTGCCTGGAGTGTTACTGGTGAAGCTTTCTTT.

In regard to this clone: Other DNA sequences in the same sample also yield this CDR3. The chain links TRBV7-9 to TRBJ1-1; the D is unclear. V was cut by 1 base and J by 4 bases, with 7 bases left in between. There are 13 residues in the CDR3. The germline V gene has CDR1 SEHNR and CDR2 FQNEAQ (reference sequence). The CDR3 is CASSLGSGTEAFF. The CDR3 DNA is TGTGCCAGCAGCTTAGGGTCGGGCACTGAAGCTTTCTTT.

V and J are TRBV11-2 and TRBJ2-5; D is undetermined. With 2 bases removed from V and 5 bases from J, the gap between germline ends came to 6 bases. CDR1 SGHAT and CDR2 FQNNGV come from the germline V gene. The CDR3 has 12 amino acids. The DNA of the CDR3 is TGTGCCAGCAGCTTATACCGGGAGACCCAGTACTTC. Its protein is CASSLYRETQYF.

The rearrangement links TRBV27 to TRBJ2-7; 8 bases line up with TRBD1. CDR3 length: 15 residues. Germline CDR1 MNHEY, CDR2 SMNVEV (reference sequence). Trimming took 6 bases from V and 5 from J; bases not matched to a gene: 12. CDR3 bases: TGTGCCAGCAGCCAGGACAGGGCCTTTATAAACGAGCAGTACTTC. This codes for CASSQDRAFINEQYF.

This clone came up once. The V and J genes are TRBV4-1 and TRBJ2-7; 10 bases line up with TRBD2. CDR3 length: 14 amino acids. The trim removed 9 bases at V and 4 bases at J, leaving 9 bases unmatched. Germline V gene data show CDR1 as MGHRA and CDR2 as YSYEKL. CDR3 residues: CASAPGLAMYEQYF. The CDR3, as DNA: TGCGCCAGTGCCCCGGGACTAGCGATGTACGAGCAGTACTTC.

This clone was counted a single time. This may be a read error: a much more frequent sequence differs by one nucleotide. Other DNA sequences of this sample code for an identical CDR3. The chain carries TRBV11-2 and TRBJ2-3; D not resolved. This CDR3 spans 12 amino acids. CDR1 is SGHAT, CDR2 FQNNGV, per germline. Trimming removed 1 base from V and 4 bases from J, with 3 bases in between. DNA for the CDR3: TGTGCCAGCAGCTTAGGGGCAGATACGCAGTATTTT. Residues: CASSLGADTQYF.

J is TRBJ2-1 and V is TRBV7-2; 7 bases line up with TRBD2. The CDR3 is made up of 15 amino acids. The junction had 2 bases not matched to a gene; V was cut back by 1 base and J by 2 bases. Per the germline V gene, CDR1 is SGHTA and CDR2 is FQGNSA. In DNA form, the CDR3 reads TGTGCCAGCAGCTTAGGGGCGGGAGCCTACAATGAGCAGTTCTTC. Translation: CASSLGAGAYNEQFF. The entire variable domain, with the rest obtained from reference TRBV7-2 and TRBJ2-1, is as follows: GAGVSQSPSNKVTEKGKDVELRCDPISGHTALYWYRQSLGQGLEFLIYFQGNSAPDKSGLPSDRFSAERTGGSVSTLTIQRTQQEDSAVYLCASSLGAGAYNEQFFGPGTRLTVL.

This clone has just one count. The chain uses TRBV15 and TRBJ1-5, with 7 nucleotides matching TRBD1. This CDR3 comprises 16 residues. Germline CDR1 is LNHNV and CDR2 is YYDKDF (reference sequence). The ends lost 3 bases at V and 6 bases at J; junction bases unmatched: 11. The CDR3 loop reads CATSSSRETGLQPQHF. Written as DNA, the CDR3 is TGTGCCACCAGCAGTTCGCGGGAGACAGGGCTTCAGCCCCAGCATTTT. Combining the CDR3 with reference TRBV15 and TRBJ1-5 gives the whole variable domain DAMVIQNPRYQVTQFGKPVTLSCSQTLNHNVMYWYQQKSSQAPKLLFHYYDKDFNNEADTPDNFQSRRPNTSFCFLDIRSPGLGDTAMYLCATSSSRETGLQPQHFGDGTRLSIL.

The J gene is TRBJ2-4, the V gene TRBV7-9; no clear D gene. The CDR3 loop spans 12 amino acids. Trimming took 1 base from V and 8 from J, leaving 6 bases between them. Germline loops: CDR1 SEHNR, CDR2 FQNEAQ (reference sequence). The CDR3 sequence: CASSLGFHIQYF. The CDR3 DNA follows: TGTGCCAGCAGCTTAGGTTTTCACATTCAGTACTTC.

The chain employs TRBV28 and TRBJ2-7; possibly TRBD1 for D (7 bases). CDR1 is MDHEN, CDR2 SYDVKM, per germline. Trimming took off 6 bases at V and 6 bases at J, with 30 bases between the two ends. The CDR3 is made up of 18 amino acids. The CDR3, as DNA: TGTGCCAGCAGCTTGGGGCTGAGGGGGCGCGGGAAAGGGACCGAGCAGTACTTC. Its translation: CASSLGLRGRGKGTEQYF.

The chain has TRBV9 and TRBJ1-5; D uncertain. The ends were cut back, 3 bases at V and 0 bases at J, with 10 bases in the middle. The CDR3 extends over 15 amino acids. CDR1 SGDLS and CDR2 YYNGEE come from the germline V gene. The CDR3 protein is CASSAQGNSNQPQHF. CDR3 nucleotides: TGTGCCAGCAGCGCCCAAGGGAATAGCAATCAGCCCCAGCATTTT. The full variable domain, with the rest looked up from reference TRBV9 and TRBJ1-5, is DSGVTQTPKHLITATGQRVTLRCSPRSGDLSVYWYQQSLDQGLQFLIQYYNGEERAKGNILERFSAQQFPDLHSELNLSSLELGDSALYFCASSAQGNSNQPQHFGDGTRLSIL.

The chain links TRBV9 to TRBJ2-2; D unclear. Trimming removed 10 bases at V and 5 bases at J, with 9 bases between. This CDR3 contains 11 residues. Germline V gene data show CDR1 as SGDLS and CDR2 as YYNGEE. The CDR3 reads CASKGTGELFF. DNA for the CDR3: TGTGCCTCTAAAGGAACCGGGGAGCTGTTTTTT.

This clone has a single count. The chain joins TRBV5-1 to TRBJ2-7, with a weak D call TRBD2 (6 bases). V lost 4 bases, J lost 6 bases, and 11 bases lay in between. Germline V gives CDR1 SGHRS, CDR2 YFSETQ. This CDR3 has 12 amino acids. Here the CDR3 reads CASSPSGVEQYF. The DNA of the CDR3 is TGCGCCAGCAGCCCCTCGGGGGTCGAGCAGTACTTC.

The chain combines TRBV15 with TRBJ2-2; TRBD2 aligns across 15 bases. Germline V gives CDR1 LNHNV, CDR2 YYDKDF (reference sequence). The CDR3 loop spans 17 amino acids. The trim removed 3 bases at V and 6 bases at J, leaving 5 bases unmatched. DNA of the CDR3: TGTGCCACCAGCAGGGCACGGACTAGCGGGAGGGCCGGGGAGCTGTTTTTT. It translates to CATSRARTSGRAGELFF.

The rearrangement links TRBV5-4 to TRBJ2-7; TRBD1 might be the D (6 bases). Trimming shortened V by 4 bases and J by 4 bases, and 12 bases separated the two germline ends. The CDR3 spans 13 residues. Per the germline V gene, CDR1 is SGHNT and CDR2 is YYREEE (reference sequence). The DNA of the CDR3 is TGTGCCAGCAGCCTACAGGGTGCTTACGAGCAGTACTTC. It encodes CASSLQGAYEQYF.